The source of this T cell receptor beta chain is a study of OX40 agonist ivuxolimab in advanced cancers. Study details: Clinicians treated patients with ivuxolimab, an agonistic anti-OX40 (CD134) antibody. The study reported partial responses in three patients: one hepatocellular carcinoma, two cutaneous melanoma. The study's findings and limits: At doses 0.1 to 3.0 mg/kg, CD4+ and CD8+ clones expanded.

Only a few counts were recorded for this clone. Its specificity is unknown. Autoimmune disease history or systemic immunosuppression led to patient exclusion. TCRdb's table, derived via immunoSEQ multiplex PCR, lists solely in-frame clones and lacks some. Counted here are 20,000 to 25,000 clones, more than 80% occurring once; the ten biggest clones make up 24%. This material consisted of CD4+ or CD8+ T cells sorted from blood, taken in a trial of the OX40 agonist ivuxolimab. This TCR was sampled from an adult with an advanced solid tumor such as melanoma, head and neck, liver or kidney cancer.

The CDR3 spells CASSDPGTPYNEQFF. CDR3 nucleotide sequence: TGTGCCAGCAGTGACCCCGGGACTCCCTACAATGAGCAGTTCTTC. The chain has TRBV28 and TRBJ2-1; D might be TRBD2 (6 bases). Trimming cost V 5 bases and J 2 bases, with 13 bases left between them. The CDR3 is 15 residues long. Germline values: CDR1 MDHEN, CDR2 SYDVKM.